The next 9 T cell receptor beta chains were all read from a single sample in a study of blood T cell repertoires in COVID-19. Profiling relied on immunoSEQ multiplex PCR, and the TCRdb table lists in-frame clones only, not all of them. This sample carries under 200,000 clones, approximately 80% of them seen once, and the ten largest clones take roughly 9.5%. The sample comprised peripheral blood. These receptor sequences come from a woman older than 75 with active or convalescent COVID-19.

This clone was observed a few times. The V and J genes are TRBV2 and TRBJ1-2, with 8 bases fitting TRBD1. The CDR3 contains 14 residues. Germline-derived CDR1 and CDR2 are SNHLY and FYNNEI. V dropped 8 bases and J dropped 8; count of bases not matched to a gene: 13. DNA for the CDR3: TGTGCCAGCGAACCTCGGACAGGGAAAGAAGGCTACACCTTC. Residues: CASEPRTGKEGYTF.

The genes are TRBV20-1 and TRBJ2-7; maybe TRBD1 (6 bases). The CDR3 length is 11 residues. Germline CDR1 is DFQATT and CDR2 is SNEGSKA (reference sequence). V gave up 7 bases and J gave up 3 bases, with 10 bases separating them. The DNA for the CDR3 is TGCAGTGGAGCAGGGGTCTACGAGCAGTACTTC. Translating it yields CSGAGVYEQYF.

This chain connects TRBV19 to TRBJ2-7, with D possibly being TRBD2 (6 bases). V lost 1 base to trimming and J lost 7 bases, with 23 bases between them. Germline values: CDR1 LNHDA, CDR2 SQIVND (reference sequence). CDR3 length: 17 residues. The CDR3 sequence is CASSIVPIGAVAGEQYF. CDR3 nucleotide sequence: TGTGCCAGTAGTATAGTCCCCATTGGGGCTGTCGCGGGGGAGCAGTACTTC.

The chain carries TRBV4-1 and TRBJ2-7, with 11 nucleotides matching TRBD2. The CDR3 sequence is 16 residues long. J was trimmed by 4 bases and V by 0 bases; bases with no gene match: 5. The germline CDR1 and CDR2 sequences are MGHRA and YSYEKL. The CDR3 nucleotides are TGCGCCAGCAGCCAAGAGCTAGCGGGGGGCCTTTACGAGCAGTACTTC. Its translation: CASSQELAGGLYEQYF.

CDR3 in amino acids: CASSLGQYSNQPQHF. CDR3 coding DNA: TGTGCCAGCAGCTTGGGACAGTATAGCAATCAGCCCCAGCATTTT. This chain links TRBV5-6 with TRBJ1-5; D perhaps matches TRBD1 (5 bases). The CDR3 extends over 15 amino acids. V was shortened by 0 bases and J by 0 bases, with 7 bases between the two germline ends. In germline, CDR1 is SGHDT, CDR2 YYEEEE.

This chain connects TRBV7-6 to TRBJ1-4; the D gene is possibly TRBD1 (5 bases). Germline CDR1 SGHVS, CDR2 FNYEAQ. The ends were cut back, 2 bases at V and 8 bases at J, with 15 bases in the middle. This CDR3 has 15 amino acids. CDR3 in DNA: TGTGCCAGCAGCTTAATGGGACTGGCGTTGGAAAAACTGTTTTTT. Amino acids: CASSLMGLALEKLFF.

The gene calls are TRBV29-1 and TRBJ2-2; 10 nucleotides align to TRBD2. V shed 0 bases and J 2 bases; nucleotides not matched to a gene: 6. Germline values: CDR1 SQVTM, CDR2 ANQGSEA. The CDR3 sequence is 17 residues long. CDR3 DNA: TGCAGCGTTGAAGACGACGTAGCGGGGGGTAACACCGGGGAGCTGTTTTTT. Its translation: CSVEDDVAGGNTGELFF.

The CDR3 DNA follows: TGTGCCAGCAGCTTGTGGGCAGGGGATCAGCCCCAGCATTTT. Its translation: CASSLWAGDQPQHF. This chain joins TRBV5-6 and TRBJ1-5; TRBD1 is a possible D gene (6 bases). V shed 1 base and J shed 5 bases, with 10 bases lying between them. Germline CDR1 SGHDT, CDR2 YYEEEE. CDR3 length: 14 amino acids. Drawing the rest from reference TRBV5-6 and TRBJ1-5, the complete variable domain is DAGVTQSPTHLIKTRGQQVTLRCSPKSGHDTVSWYQQALGQGPQFIFQYYEEEERQRGNFPDRFSGHQFPNYSSELNVNALLLGDSALYLCASSLWAGDQPQHFGDGTRLSIL.

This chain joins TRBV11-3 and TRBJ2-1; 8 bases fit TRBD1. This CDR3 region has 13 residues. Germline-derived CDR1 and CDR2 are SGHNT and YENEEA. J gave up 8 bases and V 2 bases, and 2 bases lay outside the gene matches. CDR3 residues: CASSLQGAHEQFF. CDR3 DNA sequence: TGTGCCAGCAGCTTACAGGGGGCCCATGAGCAGTTCTTC.